Sequencing of this T cell receptor beta chain was carried out in a study of blood T cells in healthy people across ages. This clonotype was observed at least ten times. What it binds is not known. Trimming pared 4 bases from V and 3 bases from J, leaving 10 bases between. The CDR3 contains 14 residues. Germline CDR1 and CDR2: SGHKS and YYEKEE (reference sequence). Primers used in a second PCR of roughly 6 to 11 cycles were a sample-barcoded 5' primer and a J-beta primer mix. MiXCR, applied by TCRdb to the 5' RACE reads, yields one record per CDR3 protein. In the table there are about 640,000 distinct CDR3 sequences, 25% to 35% of which are singletons. Aged about 6 to 100, donors were systemically healthy Caucasians from Russia. They isolated at least 6.5 million PBMCs from each sample. Study findings and constraints: CMV infection status of these donors was not known. Among T cells, TCR beta diversity per million cells dropped roughly linearly as age rose.

The sequence derives from an elderly woman in good health. The rearrangement links TRBV5-5 to TRBJ1-4; no clear D gene. The sequencing sample was made of blood. Here the CDR3 DNA reads TGTGCCAGCAGCCCACGGGCCTCTAATGAAAAACTGTTTTTT. Its protein product is CASSPRASNEKLFF.